These 25 T cell receptor beta chains originate from one sample sequenced in a study of blood T cells in healthy people across ages. A second PCR of roughly 7 to 11 cycles used a sample-barcoded 5' primer and a J-beta primer mix. From the 5' RACE reads, TCRdb called clonotypes with MiXCR, one entry per CDR3 protein. Among 800,000 or so distinct CDR3 sequences listed, about 46% were seen once. Sample: blood. All receptors come from an older man in good health.

The chain joins TRBV5-1 to TRBJ2-7; tentative D call: TRBD2 (6 bases). The V gene's germline CDR1 is SGHRS and CDR2 YFSETQ. Trimming shortened V by 4 bases and J by 1 base, and 12 bases separated the two germline ends. The CDR3 has 14 amino acids. CDR3 nucleotide sequence: TGCGCCAGCAGCCGGGGACGGGAGTCCTACGAGCAGTACTTC. It encodes CASSRGRESYEQYF.

This clonotype was counted only a few times. The chain recombines TRBV10-3 with TRBJ2-3; D tentatively fits TRBD1 or TRBD2 (5 bases each). Trimming left V 3 bases short and J 1 base short, with 14 bases between. Germline V gives CDR1 ENHRY, CDR2 SYGVKD. The CDR3 sequence is 16 residues long. DNA of the CDR3: TGTGCCATCAGTGACCGAGGGGAAAAGGGCACAGATACGCAGTATTTT. Its protein product is CAISDRGEKGTDTQYF.

This clonotype has more than one count but fewer than ten. V usage is TRBV5-1 and J usage is TRBJ2-5; TRBD2 agrees at 7 bases. This CDR3 comprises 14 residues. The trim removed 5 bases at V and 2 bases at J, leaving 6 bases unmatched. The germline CDR1 and CDR2 sequences are SGHRS and YFSETQ. The CDR3 reads CASRVQGGQETQYF. The CDR3, as DNA: TGCGCCAGCAGGGTCCAGGGAGGGCAAGAGACCCAGTACTTC.

This clonotype was found a few times. The chain employs TRBV29-1 and TRBJ1-4; D is unresolved. CDR3 size: 14 residues. Germline V gene sequence: CDR1 SQVTM, CDR2 ANQGSEA. Trimming shortened V by 7 bases and J by 3 bases, and 15 bases separated the two germline ends. DNA of the CDR3: TGCAGCGCCAGCGTGGCTATAGCTAATGAAAAACTGTTTTTT. Translated: CSASVAIANEKLFF.

The genes are TRBV5-1 and TRBJ2-5; tentatively, D is TRBD2 (7 bases). Germline V gene data show CDR1 as SGHRS and CDR2 as YFSETQ. This CDR3 is 17 amino acids long. V was cut by 4 bases and J by 3 bases, with 22 bases left in between. Here the CDR3 DNA reads TGCGCCAGCAGCCCACTCGGGTTCGGGGGGCGCGAAGAGACCCAGTACTTC. Amino acids: CASSPLGFGGREETQYF.

The chain carries TRBV28 and TRBJ2-6; D is possibly TRBD1 (5 bases). Germline-derived CDR1 and CDR2 are MDHEN and SYDVKM. This CDR3 has 15 amino acids. Between the trimmed V and J ends, which lost 6 bases and 1 base, there was a span of 10 bases. CDR3 sequence: CASSYRMSGANVLTF. The CDR3 region has the DNA TGTGCCAGCAGCTACAGGATGTCTGGGGCCAACGTCCTGACTTTC.

In its sample, this clonotype was seen a few times. This rearrangement joins TRBV20-1 to TRBJ2-5; 11 bases fit TRBD1. Germline assignment: CDR1 DFQATT and CDR2 SNEGSKA (reference sequence). CDR3 length equals 16 residues. The trim removed 3 bases at V and 1 base at J, leaving 7 bases unmatched. CDR3 loop: CSASVTGQGVQETQYF. The CDR3 DNA sequence: TGCAGTGCTAGCGTTACGGGACAGGGGGTCCAAGAGACCCAGTACTTC.

Note on this clonotype: A much more abundant neighbour one base away suggests this may be a read error. The chain joins TRBV29-1 to TRBJ2-2; 8 positions match TRBD2. CDR3 length: 12 residues. Looked up from germline, CDR1 is SQVTM and CDR2 is ANQGSEA. The CDR3 loop is CSGLATTGELLF. In DNA, the CDR3 is TGCAGCGGACTAGCGACCACCGGGGAGCTGCTTTTT.

The V call is TRBV20-1, the J call TRBJ2-1; a weak D match, TRBD2 (5 bases). V gave up 1 base and J gave up 6 bases, with 13 bases separating them. In germline, CDR1 is DFQATT, CDR2 SNEGSKA (reference sequence). CDR3 length: 14 amino acids. The CDR3 loop is CSARGTSGGNEQFF. The DNA of the CDR3 is TGCAGTGCTAGAGGGACCTCCGGAGGCAATGAGCAGTTCTTC.

The chain joins TRBV20-1 to TRBJ2-1; the D is unclear. TRBJ2-7 matches the DNA end more closely, so the J call is doubtful. The CDR3 totals 13 residues. Germline V CDR1 and CDR2: DFQATT, SNEGSKA (reference sequence). The CDR3 DNA follows: TGCAGTGCTATCGGTAGCTCCTACAATGAGCAGTACTTC. Amino acid sequence: CSAIGSSYNEQYF.

This clonotype was recorded many times. V and J are TRBV7-9 and TRBJ2-7; 7 bases match TRBD2. Germline lookup yields CDR1 SEHNR and CDR2 FQNEAQ (reference sequence). V lost 8 bases, J lost 0 bases, and 7 bases stayed unmatched. This CDR3 has 14 residues. The CDR3 protein is CASSAGGSSYEQYF. CDR3 nucleotide sequence: TGTGCCAGCTCCGCTGGCGGGAGCTCCTACGAGCAGTACTTC.

This chain joins TRBV6-2 or TRBV6-3 and TRBJ2-1; the match to TRBD2 covers 8 bases. The end of the DNA is better explained by TRBJ2-7, so the J call may be wrong. The CDR3 sequence is 12 residues long. Germline V lookup: CDR1 MNHEY, CDR2 SVGEGT. The CDR3 loop reads CASSSAGVEQYF. The CDR3 region has the DNA TGTGCCAGCAGTTCAGCGGGAGTGGAGCAGTACTTC.

The V gene is TRBV19, the J gene TRBJ2-5; 8 nucleotides line up with TRBD1. The J call may be wrong; the DNA end is better matched by TRBJ2-7. CDR1 LNHDA and CDR2 SQIVND come from the germline V gene (reference sequence). CDR3 size: 14 residues. The CDR3 sequence is CASTKTGVGHEQYF. In nucleotides, the CDR3 is TGTGCCAGTACTAAGACAGGGGTGGGTCACGAGCAGTACTTC.

The rearrangement uses TRBV7-2 and TRBJ2-3, with D perhaps being TRBD1 or TRBD2 (5 bases each). CDR1 SGHTA and CDR2 FQGNSA come from the germline V gene. CDR3 length equals 15 residues. V was trimmed by 4 bases and J by 4 bases, leaving 15 bases between them. The DNA for the CDR3 is TGTGCCAGCAGCTGGGGGTACGCGGAGGCAGATACGCAGTATTTT. The encoded protein is CASSWGYAEADTQYF.

V gene TRBV20-1 combines with J gene TRBJ2-1; D call uncertain. The germline V and J ends were trimmed by 4 bases and 3 bases, with 16 bases remaining between them. The V gene's germline CDR1 is DFQATT and CDR2 SNEGSKA (reference sequence). This CDR3 has 15 residues. CDR3 coding DNA: TGCAGTGCTATTAGTGGCGGAAATTTCTACAATGAGCAGTTCTTC. Its protein product is CSAISGGNFYNEQFF.

The V and J genes are TRBV21-1 and TRBJ2-5; the table gives TRBD2 as D, unverified against the DNA. TRBV21-1 is marked as a pseudogene. The length of the CDR3 is 16 residues. CDR3 in amino acids: CASRRDTAGLAGTQYF. The CDR3 DNA is TGTGCCAGCAGAAGAGATACGGCGGGCCTCGCTGGGACCCAGTACTTC.

The chain's CDR3 is CASSQEEGAKNSPLHF. CDR3 bases: TGTGCCAGCAGCCAAGAAGAGGGGGCGAAAAATTCACCCCTCCACTTT. The V and J genes are TRBV14 and TRBJ1-6; 7 nucleotides align to TRBD1. The CDR3 extends over 16 amino acids. Trimming at V came to 0 bases and at J to 7 bases, leaving 6 bases not matched to a gene. The V gene's germline CDR1 is SGHDN and CDR2 FVKESK.

This clonotype appeared a few times. The gene calls are TRBV11-3 and TRBJ2-1; 7 nucleotides line up with TRBD2. This CDR3 is built from 16 residues. With 3 bases clipped from V and 5 bases from J, the junction kept 10 bases outside the gene matches. Germline V gene lookup returns CDR1 SGHNT and CDR2 YENEEA. Written as DNA, the CDR3 is TGTGCCAGCAGCTTCACTTATGCTAGCGGAGACAATGAGCAGTTCTTC. Translated: CASSFTYASGDNEQFF. The whole variable domain, remainder taken from reference TRBV11-3 and TRBJ2-1, is EAGVVQSPRYKIIEKKQPVAFWCNPISGHNTLYWYLQNLGQGPELLIRYENEEAVDDSQLPKDRFSAERLKGVDSTLKIQPAELGDSAVYLCASSFTYASGDNEQFFGPGTRLTVL.

Comment on this clonotype: A much larger clonotype is one base distant, so this may be a read error. J is TRBJ2-5 and V is TRBV20-1; no reliable D call. V was pared by 0 bases and J by 11 bases, with 25 bases between. This CDR3 comprises 16 residues. Per germline, CDR1 DFQATT and CDR2 SNEGSKA (reference sequence). CDR3 residues: CSARDVSGPGPLEQYF. CDR3 nucleotides: TGCAGTGCTAGAGATGTGTCCGGACCAGGACCTCTTGAGCAGTACTTC.

The gene calls are TRBV5-4 and TRBJ1-5, with D perhaps TRBD1 (5 bases). Trimming removed 0 bases from V and 4 bases from J, with 11 bases in between. CDR3 length: 15 residues. Germline values: CDR1 SGHNT, CDR2 YYREEE (reference sequence). DNA of the CDR3: TGTGCCAGCAGCTTGGGGGCGGGACCGAATCAGCCCCAGCATTTT. The encoded protein is CASSLGAGPNQPQHF.

This clonotype was recorded a few times. This chain uses TRBV7-2 with TRBJ2-5; a possible D gene is TRBD2 (6 bases). Germline values: CDR1 SGHTA, CDR2 FQGNSA. V shed 7 bases and J shed 5 bases, with 17 bases lying between them. There are 14 residues in the CDR3. The CDR3 DNA is TGTGCCAGCACCCTCTTGGGGGGAGCGGAGACCCAGTACTTC. Its protein is CASTLLGGAETQYF.

The V gene is TRBV20-1, the J gene TRBJ2-6; D ambiguous. CDR3 size: 14 residues. V was pared by 6 bases and J by 2 bases, with 11 bases between. Germline V lookup: CDR1 DFQATT, CDR2 SNEGSKA (reference sequence). In DNA, the CDR3 is TGCAGTGCCCCCCAACAACCTGGGGCCAACGTCCTGACTTTC. This codes for CSAPQQPGANVLTF.

The chain recombines TRBV3-1 with TRBJ1-6; D not resolved. The CDR3 has 11 residues. The germline gives CDR1 LGHDT, CDR2 YNNKEL (reference sequence). V was cut by 5 bases and J by 6 bases, with 2 bases left in between. CDR3 in amino acids: CASSGNSPLHF. The CDR3 DNA reads TGTGCCAGCAGCGGTAATTCACCCCTCCACTTT.

This clonotype was detected a few times. The V call is TRBV11-2, the J call TRBJ2-5, with 7 bases identical to TRBD2. The V gene end was trimmed by 1 base and the J gene end by 5 bases; junction bases not matched to a gene: 7. The CDR3 extends over 15 amino acids. The germline CDR1 and CDR2 sequences are SGHAT and FQNNGV. In nucleotides, the CDR3 is TGTGCCAGCAGCTTAGTGGGCGGGAGCGATGAGACCCAGTACTTC. It is translated as CASSLVGGSDETQYF. Variable domain in full (rest from reference TRBV11-2 and TRBJ2-5): EAGVAQSPRYKIIEKRQSVAFWCNPISGHATLYWYQQILGQGPKLLIQFQNNGVVDDSQLPKDRFSAERLKGVDSTLKIQPAKLEDSAVYLCASSLVGGSDETQYFGPGTRLLVL.

This clonotype was detected ten times or more. This chain uses TRBV6-6 with TRBJ2-7, with 10 bases fitting TRBD2. V lost 8 bases, J lost 1 base, and 8 bases stayed unmatched. The CDR3 is made up of 15 amino acids. In germline, CDR1 is MNHNY, CDR2 SVGAGI (reference sequence). The CDR3 sequence is CASSGLAGASYEQYF. The CDR3 region has the DNA TGTGCCAGCTCCGGGCTAGCGGGAGCGTCCTACGAGCAGTACTTC.